Presented here are 12 T cell receptor beta chains from one specimen sequenced in a study of cytomegalovirus exposure and HLA in healthy donors. Both 60 Vbeta primers and 13 Jbeta primers went into the PCR. Some clones are missing from TCRdb's copy, which holds only in-frame ones; the method was immunoSEQ multiplex PCR. Among 200,000 or so clones listed, about 83% were seen once. Sequenced input: PBMCs. These receptors were obtained from a woman in her 30s in good health and CMV-seropositive.

The rearrangement links TRBV2 to TRBJ2-3; 9 nucleotides align to TRBD1. CDR1 is SNHLY and CDR2 is FYNNEI in the germline V gene. The trim removed 8 bases at V and 2 bases at J, leaving 5 bases unmatched. The length of the CDR3 is 14 residues. CDR3 nucleotide sequence: TGTGCCAGCGGGCGGGACAGGGTCACAGATACGCAGTATTTT. Its translation: CASGRDRVTDTQYF.

This clone occurred a few times. The J gene is TRBJ1-1, the V gene TRBV4-3; D is possibly TRBD1 (5 bases). The CDR3 runs 15 residues. Per germline, CDR1 LGHNA and CDR2 YSLEER. Between the trimmed V and J ends, which lost 0 bases and 5 bases, there was a span of 13 bases. The CDR3 nucleotides read TGCGCCAGCAGCCAAGATTCCGGGGGGGGGACTGAAGCTTTCTTT. Its protein product is CASSQDSGGGTEAFF.

This chain connects TRBV7-3 to TRBJ2-3, with a tentative D call TRBD1 (5 bases). V was shortened by 9 bases and J by 0 bases, with 22 bases between the two germline ends. Germline CDR1 SGHTA, CDR2 FQGTGA. This CDR3 is 17 amino acids long. The CDR3 here is CASTVGVGDPSTDTQYF. CDR3 DNA: TGTGCCAGTACGGTAGGGGTTGGGGATCCTAGCACAGATACGCAGTATTTT.

This clone was detected only a few times. The likely explanation is a read error, given a far larger clone one base away. The chain uses TRBV5-1 and TRBJ1-2; D possibly corresponds to TRBD1 (5 bases). This CDR3 region has 18 residues. CDR1 is SGHRS and CDR2 is YFSETQ in the germline V gene. V was trimmed by 0 bases and J by 0 bases, leaving 18 bases between them. The CDR3 sequence: CASSLESGWYMANYGYTF. CDR3 bases: TGCGCCAGCAGCTTGGAATCAGGGTGGTATATGGCTAACTATGGCTACACCTTC. The variable domain in full, completed from reference TRBV5-1 and TRBJ1-2, reads KAGVTQTPRYLIKTRGQQVTLSCSPISGHRSVSWYQQTPGQGLQFLFEYFSETQRNKGNFPGRFSGRQFSNSRSEMNVSTLELGDSALYLCASSLESGWYMANYGYTFGSGTRLTVV.

The CDR3 reads CASNDRGYNEQFF. CDR3 sequence (DNA): TGTGCCAGCAACGACAGGGGATACAATGAGCAGTTCTTC. The chain combines TRBV11-2 with TRBJ2-1; 8 bases map to TRBD1. Unmatched junction bases numbered 3, after V lost 7 bases and J lost 4 bases. From germline, CDR1 is SGHAT and CDR2 FQNNGV. The CDR3 has 13 residues.

This chain connects TRBV27 to TRBJ2-7, with 8 bases identical to TRBD2. CDR3 length: 16 residues. V shed 8 bases, J shed 0 bases, and the junction held 12 bases outside the gene matches. CDR1 is MNHEY, CDR2 SMNVEV, per germline (reference sequence). CDR3 bases: TGTGCCAGCGCTCCCCTAGCGGGCTACAGCTCCTACGAGCAGTACTTC. Encoded protein: CASAPLAGYSSYEQYF.

This clone was detected only a few times. The J gene is TRBJ1-4, the V gene TRBV6-5, with D uncertain. The CDR3 consists of 15 residues. Germline V gives CDR1 MNHEY, CDR2 SVGAGI. V was pared by 4 bases and J by 4 bases, with 13 bases between. The CDR3 spells CASSFPRDINEKLFF. DNA of the CDR3: TGTGCCAGCAGTTTCCCCCGAGACATTAATGAAAAACTGTTTTTT.

The rearrangement links TRBV5-6 to TRBJ2-5, with TRBD2 matching over 8 bases. Germline CDR1 reads SGHDT; CDR2 reads YYEEEE. The CDR3 length is 15 residues. J was trimmed by 5 bases and V by 5 bases; bases with no gene match: 11. The CDR3 loop is CASRTGTRRLETQYF. DNA of the CDR3: TGTGCCAGCAGAACCGGGACTAGGCGGTTGGAGACCCAGTACTTC. The whole variable domain, remainder taken from reference TRBV5-6 and TRBJ2-5, is DAGVTQSPTHLIKTRGQQVTLRCSPKSGHDTVSWYQQALGQGPQFIFQYYEEEERQRGNFPDRFSGHQFPNYSSELNVNALLLGDSALYLCASRTGTRRLETQYFGPGTRLLVL.

The rearrangement uses TRBV27 and TRBJ2-7; 7 bases fit TRBD1. The CDR3 extends over 13 amino acids. Germline trimming cut 7 bases from V and 4 bases from J; bases unmatched to any gene: 7. Germline CDR1 MNHEY, CDR2 SMNVEV (reference sequence). The CDR3 nucleotides are TGTGCCAGCATGACCCCAGGGGGTTACGAGCAGTACTTC. It encodes CASMTPGGYEQYF.

The chain uses TRBV4-1 and TRBJ2-3; tentatively, D is TRBD2 (5 bases). Germline V lookup: CDR1 MGHRA, CDR2 YSYEKL. The V gene lost 4 bases and the J gene lost 0 bases, with 14 bases spanning the gap. This CDR3 region has 16 residues. The CDR3 bases are TGCGCCAGCAGCCCCCTCCACGGGGATAGCACAGATACGCAGTATTTT. Translating gives CASSPLHGDSTDTQYF.

This rearrangement joins TRBV2 to TRBJ2-2, with TRBD1 matching 9 bases. This CDR3 has 13 residues. V gave up 8 bases and J gave up 7 bases; unmatched junction bases: 5. Germline values: CDR1 SNHLY, CDR2 FYNNEI. CDR3 in amino acids: CASRDRVYGELFF. For the CDR3, the DNA is TGTGCCAGCCGGGACAGGGTATACGGGGAGCTGTTTTTT.

V is TRBV11-3 and J is TRBJ2-5; D is possibly TRBD2 (6 bases). V was shortened by 5 bases and J by 5 bases, with 12 bases between the two germline ends. The V gene's germline CDR1 is SGHNT and CDR2 YENEEA. This CDR3 is 13 amino acids long. The CDR3 is CASSVTGAETQYF. CDR3 in DNA: TGTGCCAGCAGCGTGACGGGAGCTGAGACCCAGTACTTC.